This TCR beta chain comes out of a study of blood T cell repertoires in COVID-19. Overall study: The study drew acute and convalescent COVID-19 samples from the United States, Italy and Spain.

While infection was still active, Seattle patients were enrolled and then followed longitudinally. The CDR3 runs to 14 residues. Germline lookup yields CDR1 MNHEY and CDR2 SVGAGI. Trimming stripped 2 bases from V and 7 bases from J, with 12 bases between. Profiling relied on immunoSEQ multiplex PCR, and the TCRdb table lists in-frame clones only, not all of them. The data hold 400,000 to 450,000 clones, with around 89% observed a single time. V gene TRBV6-5 combines with J gene TRBJ2-1; tentative D call: TRBD2 (6 bases). The TCR originated in a woman aged 50 to 60 with COVID-19, enrolled during active disease. Specimen: peripheral blood. The CDR3 sequence is CASSYGGILNEQFF. Written as DNA, the CDR3 is TGTGCCAGCAGTTACGGGGGGATCTTAAATGAGCAGTTCTTC.